This TCR beta chain is drawn from a study of Tregs in tolerant kidney transplant recipients. Unstimulated Tregs (CD4+CD25+CD127-) and CD4+CD25- non-Tregs were sorted from PBMCs. The table came from immunoSEQ multiplex PCR; TCRdb's copy has only in-frame clones and leaves some out. The sample consists of 60,000 to 65,000 clones, roughly 98% of them appearing once. This clone has just one count. Its antigen is unknown. Findings and caveats of the study: In tolerant patients, donor-specific Tregs outgrew total Tregs, suggesting antigen-driven expansion. Few patients were studied, so findings need validation in larger groups. Nucleotide sequences could not be compared across some patients' samples due to primer changes.

The germline V and J ends were trimmed by 3 bases and 8 bases, with 17 bases remaining between them. The CDR3 spans 16 residues. Germline V lookup: CDR1 MNHEY, CDR2 SMNVEV (reference sequence). This sequence originates from a human donor who received a combined kidney and bone marrow transplant. The material was Tregs from blood, obtained before the transplant. The J gene is TRBJ1-6, the V gene TRBV27, with D unresolved. The CDR3 sequence is CASSFARGSRYSPLHF. Written as DNA, the CDR3 is TGTGCCAGCAGTTTCGCACGAGGTTCTCGTTATTCACCCCTCCACTTT.